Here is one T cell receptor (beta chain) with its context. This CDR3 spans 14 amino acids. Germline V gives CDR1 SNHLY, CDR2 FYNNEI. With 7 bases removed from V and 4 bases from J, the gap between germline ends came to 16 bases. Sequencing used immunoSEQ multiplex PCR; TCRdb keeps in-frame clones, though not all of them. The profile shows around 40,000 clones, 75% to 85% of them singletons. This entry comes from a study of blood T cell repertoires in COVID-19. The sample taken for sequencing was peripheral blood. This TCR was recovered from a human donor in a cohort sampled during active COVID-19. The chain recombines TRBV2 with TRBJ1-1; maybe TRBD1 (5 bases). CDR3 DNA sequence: TGTGCCAGCACGGGGACCGGGGGGAGCACTGAAGCTTTCTTT. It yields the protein CASTGTGGSTEAFF.